These 27 T cell receptor beta chains came from one sample sequenced in a study of blood T cell repertoires in COVID-19. The protocol was immunoSEQ multiplex PCR, while the TCRdb copy is restricted to in-frame clones and leaves out a portion. Of 15,000 or so clones listed, around 88% are singletons. Specimen: peripheral blood. These receptors were obtained from a human donor in a cohort sampled during active COVID-19.

The chain recombines TRBV5-1 with TRBJ2-7; 7 nucleotides line up with TRBD2. CDR1 and CDR2 from the germline V gene are SGHRS and YFSETQ. J lost 5 bases, V lost 0 bases, and 8 bases had no gene match. CDR3 length: 15 residues. CDR3 loop: CASSLAGGGFNEQYF. DNA of the CDR3: TGCGCCAGCAGCTTGGCCGGCGGGGGATTCAACGAGCAGTACTTC.

The V call is TRBV7-3, the J call TRBJ2-5; 11 nucleotides match TRBD2. V was pared by 4 bases and J by 5 bases, with 9 bases of the junction left unmatched. This CDR3 spans 16 amino acids. Germline loops: CDR1 SGHTA, CDR2 FQGTGA. The CDR3 DNA reads TGTGCCAGCAGCTCAAAACGACTAGCGGGGCAGGAGACCCAGTACTTC. It encodes CASSSKRLAGQETQYF. The variable domain in full, completed from reference TRBV7-3 and TRBJ2-5, reads GAGVSQTPSNKVTEKGKYVELRCDPISGHTALYWYRQSLGQGPEFLIYFQGTGAADDSGLPNDRFFAVRPEGSVSTLKIQRTERGDSAVYLCASSSKRLAGQETQYFGPGTRLLVL.

This clone has a handful of counts. The chain couples TRBV11-3 to TRBJ2-7; D might be TRBD1 (5 bases). This CDR3 has 14 amino acids. Germline values: CDR1 SGHNT, CDR2 YENEEA. V was trimmed by 1 base and J by 5 bases, leaving 12 bases between them. CDR3 protein: CASSLGGIRDEQYF. In DNA form, the CDR3 reads TGTGCCAGCAGCTTAGGGGGTATCAGGGACGAGCAGTACTTC.

The DNA of the CDR3 is TGTGCCAGCAGTTCCCTACTCCCGAACACTGAAGCTTTCTTT. Its translation is CASSSLLPNTEAFF. The chain employs TRBV6-5 and TRBJ1-1, with no clear D. The CDR3 has 14 amino acids. Trimming removed 4 bases from V and 1 base from J, with 10 bases in between. The V gene's germline CDR1 is MNHEY and CDR2 SVGAGI.

The chain has TRBV5-4 and TRBJ1-2, with D possibly being TRBD1 (5 bases). This CDR3 contains 13 residues. Germline loops: CDR1 SGHNT, CDR2 YYREEE (reference sequence). Trimming stripped 4 bases from V and 8 bases from J, with 15 bases between. CDR3 nucleotides: TGTGCCAGCAGCCCCGGAAGGGGCGGAGGCTACACCTTC. This translates into CASSPGRGGGYTF. The full variable domain, rest sourced from reference TRBV5-4 and TRBJ1-2, is ETGVTQSPTHLIKTRGQQVTLRCSSQSGHNTVSWYQQALGQGPQFIFQYYREEENGRGNFPPRFSGLQFPNYSSELNVNALELDDSALYLCASSPGRGGGYTFGSGTRLTVV.

This chain connects TRBV28 to TRBJ2-3; no clear D gene. Trimming shortened V by 11 bases and J by 4 bases, and 10 bases separated the two germline ends. The CDR3 contains 11 residues. Germline CDR1 is MDHEN and CDR2 is SYDVKM. The CDR3 DNA sequence: TGTGCCGCCACCTACGCAGATACGCAGTATTTT. Translated: CAATYADTQYF. Full variable domain (remainder filled in from reference TRBV28 and TRBJ2-3): DVKVTQSSRYLVKRTGEKVFLECVQDMDHENMFWYRQDPGLGLRLIYFSYDVKMKEKGDIPEGYSVSREKKERFSLILESASTNQTSMYLCAATYADTQYFGPGTRLTVL.

With regard to this clone: Other DNA sequences in the sample encode the same CDR3. The V call is TRBV27, the J call TRBJ2-3, with TRBD1 matching over 8 bases. The CDR3 covers 15 residues. Germline lookup yields CDR1 MNHEY and CDR2 SMNVEV (reference sequence). V lost 5 bases, J lost 3 bases, and 7 bases stayed unmatched. CDR3 in amino acids: CASSPRTGRTDTQYF. CDR3 DNA: TGTGCCAGCAGTCCCCGGACAGGGAGGACAGATACGCAGTATTTT.

The chain combines TRBV4-1 with TRBJ1-4; possible D gene TRBD1, 5 bases. The CDR3 is 16 residues long. Germline CDR1 MGHRA, CDR2 YSYEKL. Trimming removed 0 bases at V and 7 bases at J, with 15 bases between. The DNA for the CDR3 is TGCGCCAGCAGCCAAGATGGGGCAGGGATAGTTGAAAAACTGTTTTTT. Amino acids: CASSQDGAGIVEKLFF.

The chain carries TRBV27 and TRBJ2-7; maybe TRBD2 (6 bases). Trimming pared 2 bases from V and 0 bases from J, leaving 11 bases between. The CDR3 contains 15 residues. The germline V gene has CDR1 MNHEY and CDR2 SMNVEV (reference sequence). This chain's CDR3 is CASSLMAGSSYEQYF. The CDR3 DNA is TGTGCCAGCAGTTTAATGGCGGGGTCCTCCTACGAGCAGTACTTC.

The V and J genes are TRBV19 and TRBJ2-1, with D maybe TRBD1 (5 bases). The CDR3 runs 14 residues. The germline V and J ends were trimmed by 10 bases and 6 bases, with 19 bases remaining between them. Germline CDR1 and CDR2: LNHDA and SQIVND (reference sequence). As DNA, the CDR3 is TGTGCCACCAGGAGACAGCCACCTAGCAATGAGCAGTTCTTC. Protein: CATRRQPPSNEQFF.

The chain is built from TRBV19 and TRBJ1-1; 8 positions match TRBD1. The CDR3 has 14 residues. Germline V gene data show CDR1 as LNHDA and CDR2 as SQIVND (reference sequence). J was trimmed by 4 bases and V by 7 bases; bases with no gene match: 8. The CDR3, as DNA: TGTGCCAGTACCGAGGACAGGGACCCCACTGAAGCTTTCTTT. It encodes CASTEDRDPTEAFF.

The chain couples TRBV5-3 to TRBJ1-6; TRBD1 aligns across 7 bases. TRBV5-3 is reported as an ORF; its role is uncertain. The CDR3 is 20 amino acids. With V trimmed by 1 base and J by 5 bases, 18 bases remained unmatched. The CDR3 nucleotides read TGTGCCAGAAGCTTGTCTATGCTTTTATGGCGGGACAGTAATAATTCACCCCTCCACTTT. It codes for CARSLSMLLWRDSNNSPLHF.

J is TRBJ1-1 and V is TRBV7-3; a weak D match, TRBD1 (5 bases). Trimming left V 5 bases short and J 2 bases short, with 15 bases between. Germline values: CDR1 SGHTA, CDR2 FQGTGA. The CDR3 is 15 residues long. CDR3 sequence: CASSLALGGNTEAFF. CDR3 coding DNA: TGTGCCAGCAGCCTTGCGCTGGGGGGAAACACTGAAGCTTTCTTT. The full variable domain, in which reference TRBV7-3 and TRBJ1-1 provide the parts outside the CDR3, is GAGVSQTPSNKVTEKGKYVELRCDPISGHTALYWYRQSLGQGPEFLIYFQGTGAADDSGLPNDRFFAVRPEGSVSTLKIQRTERGDSAVYLCASSLALGGNTEAFFGQGTRLTVV.

The rearrangement links TRBV5-5 to TRBJ2-3; 12 bases fit TRBD2. The trim removed 3 bases at V and 5 bases at J, leaving 4 bases unmatched. The CDR3 is made up of 15 amino acids. From germline, CDR1 is SGHKS and CDR2 YYEKEE (reference sequence). CDR3 residues: CASSSPLAGGDTQYF. The CDR3 nucleotides are TGTGCCAGCAGCTCGCCACTAGCGGGAGGAGATACGCAGTATTTT.

J is TRBJ2-2 and V is TRBV6-6; TRBD1 might be the D (6 bases). The ends were cut back, 7 bases at V and 3 bases at J, with 15 bases in the middle. Germline CDR1 reads MNHNY; CDR2 reads SVGAGI (reference sequence). The CDR3 sequence is 15 residues long. The DNA for the CDR3 is TGTGCCAGCACAAGAAAAACAGGGTACACCGGGGAGCTGTTTTTT. Its protein product is CASTRKTGYTGELFF.

The chain joins TRBV2 to TRBJ1-4; 9 bases line up with TRBD1. V was clipped by 10 bases and J by 7 bases; unmatched bases: 10. CDR1 and CDR2 (germline): SNHLY, FYNNEI. This CDR3 contains 14 residues. The DNA for the CDR3 is TGTGCCACTCAACAGGACAGGGGTCGTGAAAAACTGTTTTTT. This sequence encodes CATQQDRGREKLFF. The whole variable domain, remainder taken from reference TRBV2 and TRBJ1-4, is EPEVTQTPSHQVTQMGQEVILRCVPISNHLYFYWYRQILGQKVEFLVSFYNNEISEKSEIFDDQFSVERPDGSNFTLKIRSTKLEDSAMYFCATQQDRGREKLFFGSGTQLSVL.

The rearrangement uses TRBV6-5 and TRBJ2-7; TRBD1 agrees at 7 bases. Trimming removed 5 bases from V and 2 bases from J; junction bases left unmatched: 9. The CDR3 has 15 residues. Germline CDR1 reads MNHEY; CDR2 reads SVGAGI. The CDR3 nucleotides read TGTGCCAGCAGTAGCACAGGGGCGGCCGCCTACGAGCAGTACTTC. Its translation: CASSSTGAAAYEQYF.

The chain has TRBV5-4 and TRBJ1-1, with unresolved D. The V and J ends lost 4 bases and 7 bases respectively, with 8 bases between them. The germline gives CDR1 SGHNT, CDR2 YYREEE (reference sequence). The CDR3 sequence is 11 residues long. The DNA for the CDR3 is TGTGCCAGCAGCGGCGGCTTTGAAGCTTTCTTT. Translation: CASSGGFEAFF.

The rearrangement joins TRBV7-3 to TRBJ2-7; TRBD1 agrees at 7 bases. Germline CDR1 and CDR2: SGHTA and FQGTGA. The CDR3 is made up of 13 amino acids. V shed 4 bases, J shed 7 bases, and the junction held 7 bases outside the gene matches. CDR3 sequence reads: CASSSTGFREQYF. CDR3 DNA: TGTGCCAGCAGCTCGACAGGGTTCAGGGAGCAGTACTTC.

The chain employs TRBV6-5 and TRBJ2-7, with D possibly matching TRBD1 (5 bases). The CDR3 runs to 12 residues. Trimming cost V 6 bases and J 6 bases, with 12 bases left between them. Germline V gives CDR1 MNHEY, CDR2 SVGAGI. DNA for the CDR3: TGTGCCAGCAGGGACACCCGTGGCGAGCAGTACTTC. Amino acids: CASRDTRGEQYF.

This clone has more than one count but fewer than ten. V is TRBV29-1 and J is TRBJ1-2; 9 bases map to TRBD1. V was clipped by 5 bases and J by 4 bases; unmatched bases: 17. This CDR3 is built from 17 residues. The germline gives CDR1 SQVTM, CDR2 ANQGSEA. For the CDR3, the DNA is TGCAGCGTTCCGGCCCGGGACAGGGTAATTGGGGCCTATGGCTACACCTTC. Residues: CSVPARDRVIGAYGYTF.

The V and J genes are TRBV29-1 and TRBJ2-7; TRBD2 aligns across 11 bases. The J segment lost 4 bases and the V segment lost 7 bases, leaving 18 bases of the junction unmatched. Looked up from germline, CDR1 is SQVTM and CDR2 is ANQGSEA. This CDR3 region has 17 residues. The CDR3 protein is CSAVNTFSGGARYEQYF. CDR3 DNA: TGCAGCGCCGTAAACACTTTTAGCGGGGGGGCCAGATACGAGCAGTACTTC.

This sequence joins TRBV19 and TRBJ2-7; possible D gene TRBD1, 5 bases. The CDR3 contains 13 residues. V gave up 5 bases and J gave up 5 bases, with 13 bases separating them. Germline-derived CDR1 and CDR2 are LNHDA and SQIVND (reference sequence). The CDR3 spells CASSSTARNEQYF. CDR3 in DNA: TGTGCCAGTAGTTCGACAGCCCGGAACGAGCAGTACTTC.

The chain joins TRBV12-5 to TRBJ2-1; 8 bases agree with TRBD2. From germline, CDR1 is LGHNT and CDR2 FRNRAP. There are 15 residues in the CDR3. Losses at the gene ends were 6 bases for V and 3 bases for J; bases not matched to a gene: 7. The DNA of the CDR3 is TGTGCTAGTGGCGACGGGGGGGACTACTACAATGAGCAGTTCTTC. This encodes CASGDGGDYYNEQFF. The variable domain in full, completed from reference TRBV12-5 and TRBJ2-1, reads DARVTQTPRHKVTEMGQEVTMRCQPILGHNTVFWYRQTMMQGLELLAYFRNRAPLDDSGMPKDRFSAEMPDATLATLKIQPSEPRDSAVYFCASGDGGDYYNEQFFGPGTRLTVL.

A word on this clone: Other DNA sequences of this sample code for an identical CDR3. The chain couples TRBV2 to TRBJ1-5; D not certain. V gave up 6 bases and J gave up 6 bases, with 15 bases separating them. The CDR3 is 14 amino acids. Germline loops: CDR1 SNHLY, CDR2 FYNNEI. CDR3 sequence reads: CASRDGRAVQPQHF. The CDR3 coding sequence is TGTGCCAGCAGGGATGGGAGGGCAGTTCAGCCCCAGCATTTT.

The V call is TRBV7-3, the J call TRBJ2-7; a weak D match, TRBD1 (5 bases). Trimming removed 3 bases from V and 3 bases from J, with 9 bases in between. Germline CDR1 SGHTA, CDR2 FQGTGA. This CDR3 spans 13 amino acids. CDR3 protein: CASSFGQGYEQYF. The CDR3 DNA sequence: TGTGCCAGCAGCTTTGGGCAGGGCTACGAGCAGTACTTC.

The chain combines TRBV9 with TRBJ1-2; TRBD1 matches 7 bases. The V gene end was trimmed by 4 bases and the J gene end by 7 bases; junction bases not matched to a gene: 4. This CDR3 contains 12 residues. CDR1 is SGDLS and CDR2 is YYNGEE in the germline V gene. The CDR3 spells CASSPTGVGYTF. CDR3 in DNA: TGTGCCAGCAGCCCTACAGGGGTTGGCTACACCTTC.